The 22 T cell receptor beta chains below come from one sample, sequenced in a study of cytomegalovirus exposure and HLA in healthy donors. 60 Vbeta and 13 Jbeta primers were used in PCR. Clones were read by immunoSEQ multiplex PCR, and TCRdb kept only the in-frame ones, dropping some. This table holds 150,000 to 200,000 clones, over 80% found once. Sequences were obtained from PBMCs. The receptor source for this set is a man in his forties or fifties in good health and CMV-seronegative.

The V gene is TRBV5-1, the J gene TRBJ2-5; a weak D match, TRBD1 (5 bases). The DNA end is a closer match to TRBJ2-7, so the J assignment may be wrong. This CDR3 is 14 amino acids long. The germline V gene has CDR1 SGHRS and CDR2 YFSETQ. CDR3 amino acids: CASSLGQGRYEQYF. CDR3 coding DNA: TGCGCCAGCAGCTTGGGGCAGGGTAGGTACGAGCAGTACTTC.

The rearrangement links TRBV7-8 to TRBJ2-1, with a weak D call TRBD2 (5 bases). Germline-derived CDR1 and CDR2 are SGHVS and FQNEAQ. The CDR3 is 15 residues long. Trimming shortened V by 5 bases and J by 2 bases, and 13 bases separated the two germline ends. CDR3 protein: CASSRRTGAYNEQFF. CDR3 nucleotides: TGTGCCAGCAGCCGCCGGACTGGGGCCTACAATGAGCAGTTCTTC.

The chain employs TRBV28 and TRBJ1-1; 7 bases agree with TRBD1. Germline CDR1 and CDR2: MDHEN and SYDVKM. Trimming at V came to 1 base and at J to 7 bases, leaving 12 bases not matched to a gene. This CDR3 region has 16 residues. This CDR3 is CASSLSPPTGAIEAFF. CDR3 coding DNA: TGTGCCAGCAGTTTATCGCCTCCAACAGGGGCTATTGAAGCTTTCTTT.

The rearrangement links TRBV11-3 to TRBJ2-1; 13 bases are shared with TRBD2. Germline V gene data show CDR1 as SGHNT and CDR2 as YENEEA. V trimming: 5 bases; J trimming: 7 bases; junction bases outside the gene matches: 11. The CDR3 loop spans 17 amino acids. The CDR3 here is CASSVGLAGAVVNEQFF. In DNA, the CDR3 is TGTGCCAGCAGCGTCGGACTAGCGGGGGCTGTGGTGAATGAGCAGTTCTTC.

This rearrangement joins TRBV2 to TRBJ1-1; D perhaps matches TRBD1 (6 bases). The V gene's germline CDR1 is SNHLY and CDR2 FYNNEI. The CDR3 totals 13 residues. V lost 1 base and J lost 4, with 7 bases in between. Here the CDR3 reads CASSEDRVTEAFF. The CDR3 DNA sequence: TGTGCCAGCAGTGAAGACAGGGTCACTGAAGCTTTCTTT.

This clone appeared a few times. The chain is built from TRBV10-3 and TRBJ2-7, with 9 bases identical to TRBD2. This CDR3 comprises 13 residues. The V gene end was trimmed by 8 bases and the J gene end by 4 bases; junction bases not matched to a gene: 6. In germline, CDR1 is ENHRY, CDR2 SYGVKD. The CDR3 DNA follows: TGTGCCATCGGGCGGGGGGGCGGGTACGAGCAGTACTTC. Amino acids: CAIGRGGGYEQYF.

The CDR3, as DNA: TGTGCCAGCAGCTTAGTTCCGCGGGGGGGATCCTACAATGAGCAGTTCTTC. It encodes CASSLVPRGGSYNEQFF. The chain joins TRBV7-6 to TRBJ2-1, with 9 bases fitting TRBD2. The CDR3 sequence is 17 residues long. Germline values: CDR1 SGHVS, CDR2 FNYEAQ. The trim removed 1 base at V and 1 base at J, leaving 5 bases unmatched.

This clone was observed a single time. The genes are TRBV4-1 and TRBJ1-2, with 10 positions matching TRBD1. Unmatched junction bases numbered 5, after V lost 4 bases and J lost 3 bases. CDR1 and CDR2 (germline): MGHRA, YSYEKL. The CDR3 has 15 amino acids. The CDR3 is CASSLRDRGDYGYTF. For the CDR3, the DNA is TGCGCCAGCAGCCTAAGGGACAGGGGAGACTATGGCTACACCTTC.

The table lists this clone with a count of one. The CDR3 spells CASSRSQVRSYNEQFF. In nucleotides, the CDR3 is TGTGCCAGCAGCCGTTCACAGGTTCGCTCCTACAATGAGCAGTTCTTC. The J gene is TRBJ2-1, the V gene TRBV7-2, with a possible D match to TRBD1 (5 bases). V lost 5 bases and J lost 0, with 14 bases in between. The CDR3 extends over 16 amino acids. Germline loops: CDR1 SGHTA, CDR2 FQGNSA.

The chain combines TRBV12-5 with TRBJ2-3, with 10 nucleotides matching TRBD2. The germline CDR1 and CDR2 sequences are LGHNT and FRNRAP. CDR3 length: 17 residues. J lost 7 bases, V lost 0 bases, and 10 bases had no gene match. The CDR3 is CASGLVATTSGPHTQYF. The CDR3 DNA follows: TGTGCTAGTGGTTTGGTAGCGACGACTAGCGGGCCCCATACGCAGTATTTT.

V usage is TRBV7-8 and J usage is TRBJ2-1; possibly TRBD2 for D (7 bases). V lost 3 bases, J lost 2 bases, and 11 bases lay in between. From germline, CDR1 is SGHVS and CDR2 FQNEAQ. The CDR3 has 15 amino acids. The CDR3 DNA reads TGTGCCAGCAGCTTTAGGCGGGGGCCCTACAATGAGCAGTTCTTC. Amino acids: CASSFRRGPYNEQFF.

CDR3 amino acids: CASISRGWTEAFF. The DNA for the CDR3 is TGTGCCAGCATCTCCAGGGGTTGGACTGAAGCTTTCTTT. The gene calls are TRBV6-5 and TRBJ1-1; possible D gene TRBD1, 6 bases. This CDR3 spans 13 amino acids. Germline values: CDR1 MNHEY, CDR2 SVGAGI. V lost 7 bases and J lost 5, with 14 bases in between.

The DNA for the CDR3 is TGTGCCAGCTATTCCGGGACAGGGTCCTACGAGCAGTACTTC. Protein: CASYSGTGSYEQYF. The chain joins TRBV5-8 to TRBJ2-7; 9 bases match TRBD1. Germline assignment: CDR1 SGHTS and CDR2 YDEGEE. V dropped 7 bases and J dropped 1; count of bases not matched to a gene: 6. The CDR3 runs to 14 residues.

J is TRBJ2-1 and V is TRBV28, with 10 positions matching TRBD1. This CDR3 has 16 amino acids. Trimming at V came to 6 bases and at J to 0 bases, leaving 5 bases not matched to a gene. Germline loops: CDR1 MDHEN, CDR2 SYDVKM. CDR3 coding DNA: TGTGCCAGCAGGGGGGACAGGGGCCCCTCCTACAATGAGCAGTTCTTC. Amino acid sequence: CASRGDRGPSYNEQFF.

This chain uses TRBV27 with TRBJ2-2; D possibly corresponds to TRBD2 (5 bases). CDR1 and CDR2 from the germline V gene are MNHEY and SMNVEV (reference sequence). The CDR3 totals 16 residues. The V end was cut by 5 bases, the J end by 6 bases, with 19 bases between. CDR3 region: CASSRYRATEAGELFF. In DNA, the CDR3 is TGTGCCAGCAGTCGTTACCGGGCCACGGAGGCCGGGGAGCTGTTTTTT.

The CDR3, as DNA: TGTGCCAGTAGTACCCCGGGGGGAGCTAACTATGGCTACACCTTC. This codes for CASSTPGGANYGYTF. The chain is built from TRBV19 and TRBJ1-2; TRBD1 might be the D (5 bases). Trimming took 4 bases from V and 0 from J, leaving 12 bases between them. In germline, CDR1 is LNHDA, CDR2 SQIVND (reference sequence). The CDR3 is 15 residues long.

This chain links TRBV19 with TRBJ1-5; the D gene is possibly TRBD1 (5 bases). Germline V gives CDR1 LNHDA, CDR2 SQIVND (reference sequence). Between the trimmed V and J ends, which lost 3 bases and 3 bases, there was a span of 12 bases. The length of the CDR3 is 15 residues. The CDR3 DNA is TGTGCCAGTAGTATCGGGGGGTTCGACAATCAGCCCCAGCATTTT. It specifies CASSIGGFDNQPQHF.

The rearrangement uses TRBV19 and TRBJ2-3; 7 nucleotides match TRBD1. This CDR3 comprises 16 residues. Germline loops: CDR1 LNHDA, CDR2 SQIVND (reference sequence). The ends lost 4 bases at V and 3 bases at J; junction bases unmatched: 10. The CDR3 sequence is CASSKAGQVVTDTQYF. Written as DNA, the CDR3 is TGTGCCAGTAGTAAGGCCGGACAGGTCGTGACAGATACGCAGTATTTT.

The genes are TRBV2 and TRBJ2-3, with TRBD2 matching 8 bases. The CDR3 totals 14 residues. Trimming at V came to 7 bases and at J to 12 bases, leaving 15 bases not matched to a gene. Germline V gene lookup returns CDR1 SNHLY and CDR2 FYNNEI. For the CDR3, the DNA is TGTGCCAGCACCGTGAGTTCGGGACTAGGGAGCCAGTATTTT. Protein product: CASTVSSGLGSQYF. Full variable domain (missing parts from reference TRBV2 and TRBJ2-3): EPEVTQTPSHQVTQMGQEVILRCVPISNHLYFYWYRQILGQKVEFLVSFYNNEISEKSEIFDDQFSVERPDGSNFTLKIRSTKLEDSAMYFCASTVSSGLGSQYFGPGTRLTVL.

The V and J genes are TRBV30 and TRBJ2-7; no clear D. The V end lost 0 bases, the J end lost 4 bases, and 10 bases lay between the germline ends. The CDR3 covers 13 residues. In germline, CDR1 is GTSNPN, CDR2 SVGIG (reference sequence). The CDR3 is CAWSVNSLYEQYF. DNA of the CDR3: TGTGCCTGGAGTGTAAACAGCTTATACGAGCAGTACTTC.

DNA of the CDR3: TGTGCCAGCACCCTCAGCGGGAGGACCGGGGAGCTGTTTTTT. Protein sequence: CASTLSGRTGELFF. The chain links TRBV6-1 to TRBJ2-2; 9 bases match TRBD2. CDR1 is MNHNS and CDR2 is SASEGT in the germline V gene. CDR3 length equals 14 residues. J gave up 5 bases and V 7 bases, and 5 bases lay outside the gene matches.

This chain joins TRBV5-5 and TRBJ2-7, with 11 bases lining up with TRBD1. V lost 1 base to trimming and J lost 3 bases; unmatched junction nucleotides: 6. CDR3 length equals 16 residues. Germline CDR1 and CDR2: SGHKS and YYEKEE (reference sequence). The CDR3 is CASSLFYGTGGYEQYF. In DNA, the CDR3 is TGTGCCAGCAGCTTGTTCTATGGGACAGGGGGCTACGAGCAGTACTTC.